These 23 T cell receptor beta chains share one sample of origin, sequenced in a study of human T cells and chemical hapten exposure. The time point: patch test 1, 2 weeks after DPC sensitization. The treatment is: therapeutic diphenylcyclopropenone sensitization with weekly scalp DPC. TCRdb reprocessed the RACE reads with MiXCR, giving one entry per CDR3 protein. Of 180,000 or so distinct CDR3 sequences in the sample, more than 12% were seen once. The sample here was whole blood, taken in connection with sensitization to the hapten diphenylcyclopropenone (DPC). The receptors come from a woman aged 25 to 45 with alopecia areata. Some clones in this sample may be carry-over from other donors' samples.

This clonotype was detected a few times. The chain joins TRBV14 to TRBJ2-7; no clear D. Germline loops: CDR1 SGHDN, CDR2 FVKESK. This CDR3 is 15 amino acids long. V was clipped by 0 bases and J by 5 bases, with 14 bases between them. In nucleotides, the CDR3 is TGTGCCAGCAGCCAAGATGCCGGAGCATTTCACGAGCAGTACTTC. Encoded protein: CASSQDAGAFHEQYF.

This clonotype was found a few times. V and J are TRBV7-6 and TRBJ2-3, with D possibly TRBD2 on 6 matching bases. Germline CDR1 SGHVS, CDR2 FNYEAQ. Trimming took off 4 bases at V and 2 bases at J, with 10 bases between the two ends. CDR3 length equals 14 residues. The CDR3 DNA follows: TGTGCCAGCAGCTCGGGACTTGCCACAGATACGCAGTATTTT. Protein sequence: CASSSGLATDTQYF.

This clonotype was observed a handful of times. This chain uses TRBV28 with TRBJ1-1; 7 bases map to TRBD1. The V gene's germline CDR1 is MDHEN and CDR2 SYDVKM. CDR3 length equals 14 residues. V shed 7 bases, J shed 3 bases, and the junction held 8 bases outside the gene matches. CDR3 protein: CASNPQGWDTEAFF. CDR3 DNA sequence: TGTGCCAGCAATCCACAGGGGTGGGACACTGAAGCTTTCTTT. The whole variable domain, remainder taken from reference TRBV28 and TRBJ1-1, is DVKVTQSSRYLVKRTGEKVFLECVQDMDHENMFWYRQDPGLGLRLIYFSYDVKMKEKGDIPEGYSVSREKKERFSLILESASTNQTSMYLCASNPQGWDTEAFFGQGTRLTVV.

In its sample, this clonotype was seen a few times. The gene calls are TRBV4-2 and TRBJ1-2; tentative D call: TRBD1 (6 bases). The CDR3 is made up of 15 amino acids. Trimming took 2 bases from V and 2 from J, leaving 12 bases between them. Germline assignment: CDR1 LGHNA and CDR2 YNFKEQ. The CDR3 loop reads CASSQHSGQNYGYTF. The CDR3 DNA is TGTGCCAGCAGCCAACACTCAGGACAGAACTATGGCTACACCTTC.

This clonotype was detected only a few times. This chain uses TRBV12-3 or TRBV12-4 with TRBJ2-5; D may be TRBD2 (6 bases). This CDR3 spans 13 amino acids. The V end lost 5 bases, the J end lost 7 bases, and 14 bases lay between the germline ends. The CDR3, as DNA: TGTGCCAGCAGTCCTCTCGGGGGAGGGACCCAGTACTTC. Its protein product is CASSPLGGGTQYF.

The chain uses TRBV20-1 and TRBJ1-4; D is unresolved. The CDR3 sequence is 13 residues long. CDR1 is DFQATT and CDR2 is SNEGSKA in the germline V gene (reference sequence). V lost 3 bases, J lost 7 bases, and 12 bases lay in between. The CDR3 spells CSARRSKGEKLFF. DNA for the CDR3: TGCAGTGCTAGGCGGTCGAAAGGTGAAAAACTGTTTTTT.

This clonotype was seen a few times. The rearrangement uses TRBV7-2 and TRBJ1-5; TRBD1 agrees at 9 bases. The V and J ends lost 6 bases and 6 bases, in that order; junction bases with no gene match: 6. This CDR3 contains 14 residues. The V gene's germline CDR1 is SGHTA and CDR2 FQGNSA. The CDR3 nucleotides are TGTGCCAGCAGTAAACAGGGGGCGGGTCAGCCCCAGCATTTT. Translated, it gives CASSKQGAGQPQHF.

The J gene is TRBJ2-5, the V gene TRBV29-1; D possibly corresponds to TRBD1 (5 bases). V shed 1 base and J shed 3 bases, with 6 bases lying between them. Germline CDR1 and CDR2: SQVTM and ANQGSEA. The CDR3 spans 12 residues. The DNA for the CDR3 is TGCAGCGTTGAAGTCAGGGAAGAGACCCAGTACTTC. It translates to CSVEVREETQYF. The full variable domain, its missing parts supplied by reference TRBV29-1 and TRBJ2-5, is SAVISQKPSRDICQRGTSLTIQCQVDSQVTMMFWYRQQPGQSLTLIATANQGSEATYESGFVIDKFPISRPNLTFSTLTVSNMSPEDSSIYLCSVEVREETQYFGPGTRLLVL.

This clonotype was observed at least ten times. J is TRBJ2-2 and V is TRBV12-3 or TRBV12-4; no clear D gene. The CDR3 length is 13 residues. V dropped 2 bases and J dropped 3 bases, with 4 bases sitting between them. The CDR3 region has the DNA TGTGCCAGCAGTTTACTAGACACCGGGGAGCTGTTTTTT. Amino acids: CASSLLDTGELFF.

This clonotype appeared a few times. This chain's CDR3 is CASSETWNTDTQYF. The CDR3 bases are TGTGCCAGCAGCGAGACATGGAACACAGATACGCAGTATTTT. The chain combines TRBV5-5 with TRBJ2-3; D uncertain. Trimming cost V 4 bases and J 2 bases, with 11 bases left between them. The CDR3 is 14 amino acids. Germline V gene data show CDR1 as SGHKS and CDR2 as YYEKEE (reference sequence).

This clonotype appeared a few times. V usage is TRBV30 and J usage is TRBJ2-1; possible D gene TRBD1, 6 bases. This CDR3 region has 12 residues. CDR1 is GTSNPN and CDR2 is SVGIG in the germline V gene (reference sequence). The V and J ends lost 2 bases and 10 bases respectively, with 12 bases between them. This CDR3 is CAWSPPTGEQFF. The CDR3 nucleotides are TGTGCCTGGAGTCCCCCCACAGGGGAGCAGTTCTTC.

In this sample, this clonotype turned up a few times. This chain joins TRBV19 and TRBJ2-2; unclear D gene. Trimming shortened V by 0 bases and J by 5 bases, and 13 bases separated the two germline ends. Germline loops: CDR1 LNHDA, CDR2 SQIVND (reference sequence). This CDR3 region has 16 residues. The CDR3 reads CASSIDQAHKTGELFF. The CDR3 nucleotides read TGTGCCAGTAGTATAGATCAGGCTCACAAGACCGGGGAGCTGTTTTTT.

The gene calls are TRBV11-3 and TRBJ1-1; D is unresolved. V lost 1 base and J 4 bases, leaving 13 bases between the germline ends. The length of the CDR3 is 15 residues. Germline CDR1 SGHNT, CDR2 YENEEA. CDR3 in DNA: TGTGCCAGCAGCTTAGTGCGGGGATTGGGCACTGAAGCTTTCTTT. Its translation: CASSLVRGLGTEAFF.

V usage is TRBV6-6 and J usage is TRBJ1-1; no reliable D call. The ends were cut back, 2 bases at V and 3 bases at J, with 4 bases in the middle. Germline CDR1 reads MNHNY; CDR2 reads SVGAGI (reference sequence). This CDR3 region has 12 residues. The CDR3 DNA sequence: TGTGCCAGCAGTTACGTTGACACTGAAGCTTTCTTT. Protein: CASSYVDTEAFF.

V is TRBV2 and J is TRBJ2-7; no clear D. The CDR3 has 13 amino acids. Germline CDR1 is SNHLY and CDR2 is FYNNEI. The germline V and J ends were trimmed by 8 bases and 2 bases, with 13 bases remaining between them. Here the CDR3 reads CASGFGRAYEQYF. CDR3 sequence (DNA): TGTGCCAGCGGCTTCGGCAGAGCCTACGAGCAGTACTTC.

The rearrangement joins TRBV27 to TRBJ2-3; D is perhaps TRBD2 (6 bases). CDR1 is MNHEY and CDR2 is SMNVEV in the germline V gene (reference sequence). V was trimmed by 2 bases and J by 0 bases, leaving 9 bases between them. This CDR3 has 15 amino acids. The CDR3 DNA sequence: TGTGCCAGCAGTTTAATGGGGGGTAGCACAGATACGCAGTATTTT. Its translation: CASSLMGGSTDTQYF.

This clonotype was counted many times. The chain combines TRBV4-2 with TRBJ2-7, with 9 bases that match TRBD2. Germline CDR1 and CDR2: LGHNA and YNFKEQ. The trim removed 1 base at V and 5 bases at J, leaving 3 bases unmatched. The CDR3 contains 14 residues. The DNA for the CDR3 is TGTGCCAGCAGCCAAGGTAGCGGGGGCCACGAGCAGTACTTC. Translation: CASSQGSGGHEQYF.

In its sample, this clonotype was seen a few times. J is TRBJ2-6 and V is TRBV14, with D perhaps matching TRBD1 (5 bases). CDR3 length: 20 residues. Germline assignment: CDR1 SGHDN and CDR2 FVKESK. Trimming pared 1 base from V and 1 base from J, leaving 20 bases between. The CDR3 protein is CASSQAYSQGVFSGANVLTF. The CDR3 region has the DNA TGTGCCAGCAGCCAAGCATATTCCCAGGGTGTATTTTCTGGGGCCAACGTCCTGACTTTC.

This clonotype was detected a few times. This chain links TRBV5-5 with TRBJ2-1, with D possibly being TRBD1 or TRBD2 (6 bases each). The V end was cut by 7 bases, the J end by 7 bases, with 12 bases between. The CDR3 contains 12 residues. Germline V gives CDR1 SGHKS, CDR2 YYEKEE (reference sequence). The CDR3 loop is CASLRGQNEQFF. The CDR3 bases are TGTGCCAGCCTCCGGGGGCAAAATGAGCAGTTCTTC. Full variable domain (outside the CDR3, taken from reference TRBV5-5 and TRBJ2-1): DAGVTQSPTHLIKTRGQQVTLRCSPISGHKSVSWYQQVLGQGPQFIFQYYEKEERGRGNFPDRFSARQFPNYSSELNVNALLLGDSALYLCASLRGQNEQFFGPGTRLTVL.

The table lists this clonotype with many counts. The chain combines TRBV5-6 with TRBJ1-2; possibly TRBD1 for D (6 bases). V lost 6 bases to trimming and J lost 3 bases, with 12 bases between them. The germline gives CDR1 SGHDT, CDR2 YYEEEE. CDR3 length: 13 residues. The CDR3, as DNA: TGTGCCAGCACATACAGGGTGGACTATGGCTACACCTTC. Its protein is CASTYRVDYGYTF.

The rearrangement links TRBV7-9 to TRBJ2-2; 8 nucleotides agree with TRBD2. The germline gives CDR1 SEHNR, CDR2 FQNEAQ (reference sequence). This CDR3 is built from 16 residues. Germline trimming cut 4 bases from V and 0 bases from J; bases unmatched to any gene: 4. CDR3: CASSSREGTNTGELFF. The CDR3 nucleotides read TGTGCCAGCAGCTCCCGGGAGGGTACGAACACCGGGGAGCTGTTTTTT.

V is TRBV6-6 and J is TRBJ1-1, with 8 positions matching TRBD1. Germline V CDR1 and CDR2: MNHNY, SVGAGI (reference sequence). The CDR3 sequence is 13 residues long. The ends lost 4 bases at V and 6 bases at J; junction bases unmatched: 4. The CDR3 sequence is CASSFPQGAEAFF. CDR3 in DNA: TGTGCCAGCAGTTTTCCACAGGGGGCTGAAGCTTTCTTT.

CDR3 amino acids: CASSSEQGNHNQPQHF. The CDR3 DNA follows: TGTGCCAGCAGCTCCGAACAGGGGAACCACAATCAGCCCCAGCATTTT. The rearrangement uses TRBV7-6 and TRBJ1-5; 7 bases line up with TRBD1. The CDR3 is 16 amino acids. Germline CDR1 SGHVS, CDR2 FNYEAQ. The V and J ends lost 4 bases and 3 bases, in that order; junction bases with no gene match: 9.